The present TCR beta chain was sequenced within a study of control samples from healthy donors and cancer patients. TCRdb's copy holds only in-frame clones and misses some; the assay was immunoSEQ multiplex PCR. This sample yields about 160,000 clones, of which approximately 94% are seen a single time; around 15% belongs to the top ten. Material for sequencing was PBMCs. The sequence was collected from a man between 60 and 70 years old with colorectal cancer.

The CDR3 loop reads CAWSVLRDPEAFF. CDR3 in DNA: TGTGCCTGGAGTGTTCTGAGGGACCCTGAAGCTTTCTTT. The rearrangement joins TRBV30 to TRBJ1-1; D possibly corresponds to TRBD1 (5 bases). This CDR3 contains 13 residues. Germline V lookup: CDR1 GTSNPN, CDR2 SVGIG (reference sequence). V lost 0 bases and J 6 bases, leaving 11 bases between the germline ends.